The entry below describes one TCR beta chain. The sample belongs to a study of tumor-infiltrating lymphocytes in localized non-small cell lung cancer. Some clones are missing from TCRdb's copy, which holds only in-frame ones; the method was immunoSEQ multiplex PCR. The sample has approximately 6,900 clones; about two thirds are singletons. This receptor was obtained from a human donor with non-small cell lung cancer. The specimen was lung tumor tissue.

This CDR3 reads CASSPTRSSYEQYF. For the CDR3, the DNA is TGTGCCAGCAGCCCGACAAGGAGCTCCTACGAGCAGTACTTC. This chain joins TRBV11-3 and TRBJ2-7; D gene uncertain. This CDR3 is 14 amino acids long. Trimming shortened V by 5 bases and J by 0 bases, and 11 bases separated the two germline ends. The germline gives CDR1 SGHNT, CDR2 YENEEA.